The clone carrying this TCR beta chain was observed a single time. Its antigen is not known. These data are taken from a study of shared clonotypes between healthy human individuals. Study-wide points: The naive CD4 repertoires of several donors were compared, and approximately 5% of clonotypes were shared.

Germline V gives CDR1 MGHRA, CDR2 YSYEKL. The germline V and J ends were trimmed by 0 bases and 2 bases, with 11 bases remaining between them. The CDR3 extends over 17 amino acids. Profiling relied on immunoSEQ multiplex PCR, and the TCRdb table lists in-frame clones only, not all of them. This repertoire shows approximately 600,000 clones, roughly 95% found once; its top ten account for over 0.095%. Naive CD8 cells lacked CD45RO and underwent positive selection for CCR7, leaving out terminally differentiated effector memory CD45RA+ cells. The origin of this receptor is a woman younger than 45 in good health. The rearrangement uses TRBV4-1 and TRBJ2-6, with TRBD2 as a possible D gene (7 bases). The sample consisted of naive CD8+ T cells sorted from blood. For the CDR3, the DNA is TGCGCCAGCAGCCAAGATAAAGGGGGGGCTGGGGCCAACGTCCTGACTTTC. Encoded protein: CASSQDKGGAGANVLTF.